A single sample gave rise to the 4 T cell receptor beta chains below, sequenced in a study of neurological immune-mediated disorders. TCRdb passed the 5' RACE reads through MiXCR, listing each CDR3 protein once. The sample lists over 15,000 distinct CDR3 sequences, around a tenth occurring once. The specimen was CD8+ T cells from blood. The receptors come from a woman aged 45-59 years in good health.

This clonotype was seen many times. This rearrangement joins TRBV10-3 to TRBJ1-5; D is perhaps TRBD1 (6 bases). Germline loops: CDR1 ENHRY, CDR2 SYGVKD. Trimming left V 4 bases short and J 0 bases short, with 7 bases between. This CDR3 spans 14 amino acids. This chain's CDR3 is CAISGTDSNQPQHF. DNA for the CDR3: TGTGCCATCAGTGGGACAGATAGCAATCAGCCCCAGCATTTT.

The sample holds a few counts of this clonotype. The genes are TRBV27 and TRBJ2-5; the match to TRBD2 covers 8 bases. The junction had 8 bases not matched to a gene; V was cut back by 4 bases and J by 4 bases. Germline-derived CDR1 and CDR2 are MNHEY and SMNVEV (reference sequence). The CDR3 sequence is 15 residues long. CDR3 sequence: CASSWRGVAGETQYF. The CDR3 DNA reads TGTGCCAGCAGTTGGCGGGGGGTGGCTGGAGAGACCCAGTACTTC.

This clonotype was observed at least ten times. This sequence joins TRBV20-1 and TRBJ2-2; no clear D gene. The CDR3 sequence is 13 residues long. V was shortened by 6 bases and J by 0 bases, with 8 bases between the two germline ends. Germline lookup yields CDR1 DFQATT and CDR2 SNEGSKA (reference sequence). DNA for the CDR3: TGCAGTGCCGGACGGGCGAACACCGGGGAGCTGTTTTTT. Translating gives CSAGRANTGELFF.

This clonotype was picked up many times. The CDR3 here is CASRRATGGRETQYF. In nucleotides, the CDR3 is TGTGCCAGCAGACGAGCGACAGGGGGCCGGGAGACCCAGTACTTC. The chain joins TRBV28 to TRBJ2-5; 10 nucleotides line up with TRBD1. V lost 6 bases, J lost 5 bases, and 9 bases stayed unmatched. The CDR3 runs 15 residues. Germline CDR1 MDHEN, CDR2 SYDVKM.